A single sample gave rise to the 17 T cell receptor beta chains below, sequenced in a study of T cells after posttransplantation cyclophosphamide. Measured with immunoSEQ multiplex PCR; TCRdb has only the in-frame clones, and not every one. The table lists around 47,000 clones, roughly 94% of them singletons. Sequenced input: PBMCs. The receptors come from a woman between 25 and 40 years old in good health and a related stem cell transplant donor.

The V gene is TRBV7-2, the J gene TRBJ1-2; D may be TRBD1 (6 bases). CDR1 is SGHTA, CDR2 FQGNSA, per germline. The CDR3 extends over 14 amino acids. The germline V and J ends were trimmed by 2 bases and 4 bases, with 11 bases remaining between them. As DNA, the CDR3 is TGTGCCAGCAGCTTAAGGACAGAGGCCTATGGCTACACCTTC. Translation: CASSLRTEAYGYTF.

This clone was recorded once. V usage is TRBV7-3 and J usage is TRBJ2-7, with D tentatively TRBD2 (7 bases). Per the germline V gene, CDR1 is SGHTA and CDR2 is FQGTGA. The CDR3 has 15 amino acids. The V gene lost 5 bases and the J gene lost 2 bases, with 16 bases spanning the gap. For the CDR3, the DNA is TGTGCCAGCAGCCCCTTAGGGGGGGACACCTACGAGCAGTACTTC. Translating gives CASSPLGGDTYEQYF. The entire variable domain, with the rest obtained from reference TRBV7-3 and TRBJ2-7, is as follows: GAGVSQTPSNKVTEKGKYVELRCDPISGHTALYWYRQSLGQGPEFLIYFQGTGAADDSGLPNDRFFAVRPEGSVSTLKIQRTERGDSAVYLCASSPLGGDTYEQYFGPGTRLTVT.

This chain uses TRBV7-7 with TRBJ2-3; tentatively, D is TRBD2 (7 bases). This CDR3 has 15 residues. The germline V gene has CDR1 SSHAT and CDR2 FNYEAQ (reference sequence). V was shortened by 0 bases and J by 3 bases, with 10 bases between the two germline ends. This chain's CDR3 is CASSLAGGPTDTQYF. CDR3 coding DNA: TGTGCCAGCAGCTTAGCGGGGGGGCCAACAGATACGCAGTATTTT.

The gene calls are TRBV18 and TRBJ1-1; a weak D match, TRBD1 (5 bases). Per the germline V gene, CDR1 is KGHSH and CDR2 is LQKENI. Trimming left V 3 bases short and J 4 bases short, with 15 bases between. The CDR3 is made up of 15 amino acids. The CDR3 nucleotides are TGTGCCAGCTCACCGCCAGGGTATGGGGCCACTGAAGCTTTCTTT. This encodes CASSPPGYGATEAFF.

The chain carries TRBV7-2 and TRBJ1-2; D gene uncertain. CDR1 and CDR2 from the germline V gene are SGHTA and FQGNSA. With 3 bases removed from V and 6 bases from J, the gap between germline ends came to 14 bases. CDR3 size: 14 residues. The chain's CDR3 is CASSFTSAVNGYTF. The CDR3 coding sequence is TGTGCCAGCAGCTTTACCTCGGCGGTCAATGGCTACACCTTC.

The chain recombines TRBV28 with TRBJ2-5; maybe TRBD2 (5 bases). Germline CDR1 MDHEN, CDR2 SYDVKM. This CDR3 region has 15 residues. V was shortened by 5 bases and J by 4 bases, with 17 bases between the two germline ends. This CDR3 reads CASSPAGLSGETQYF. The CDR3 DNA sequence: TGTGCCAGCAGTCCCGCGGGTCTCTCTGGAGAGACCCAGTACTTC.

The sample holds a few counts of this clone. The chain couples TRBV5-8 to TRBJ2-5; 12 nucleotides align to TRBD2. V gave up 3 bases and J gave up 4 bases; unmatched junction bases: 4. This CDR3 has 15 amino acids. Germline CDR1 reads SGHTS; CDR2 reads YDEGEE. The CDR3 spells CASSYPTSGGETQYF. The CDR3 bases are TGTGCCAGCAGCTATCCGACTAGCGGGGGAGAGACCCAGTACTTC.

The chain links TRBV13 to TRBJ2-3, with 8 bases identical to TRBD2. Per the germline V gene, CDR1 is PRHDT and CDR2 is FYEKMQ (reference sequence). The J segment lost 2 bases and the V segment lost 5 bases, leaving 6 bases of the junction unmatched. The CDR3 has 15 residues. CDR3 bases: TGTGCCAGCAGCCCTCAGCGGGGGTCCACAGATACGCAGTATTTT. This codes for CASSPQRGSTDTQYF. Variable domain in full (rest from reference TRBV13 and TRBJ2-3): AAGVIQSPRHLIKEKRETATLKCYPIPRHDTVYWYQQGPGQDPQFLISFYEKMQSDKGSIPDRFSAQQFSDYHSELNMSSLELGDSALYFCASSPQRGSTDTQYFGPGTRLTVL.

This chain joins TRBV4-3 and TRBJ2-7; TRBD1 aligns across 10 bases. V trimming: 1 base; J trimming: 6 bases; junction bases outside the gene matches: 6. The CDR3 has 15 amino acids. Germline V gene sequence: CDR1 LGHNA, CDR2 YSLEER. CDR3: CASSQAPWTGGEQYF. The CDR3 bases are TGCGCCAGCAGCCAAGCCCCCTGGACAGGGGGCGAGCAGTACTTC.

The CDR3 loop is CASSSAGTGGAEAFF. CDR3 nucleotide sequence: TGTGCCAGCAGTTCGGCCGGGACAGGGGGCGCTGAAGCTTTCTTT. This chain links TRBV7-9 with TRBJ1-1, with 12 bases matching TRBD1. With 6 bases clipped from V and 6 bases from J, the junction kept 8 bases outside the gene matches. The CDR3 is made up of 15 amino acids. CDR1 SEHNR and CDR2 FQNEAQ come from the germline V gene (reference sequence).

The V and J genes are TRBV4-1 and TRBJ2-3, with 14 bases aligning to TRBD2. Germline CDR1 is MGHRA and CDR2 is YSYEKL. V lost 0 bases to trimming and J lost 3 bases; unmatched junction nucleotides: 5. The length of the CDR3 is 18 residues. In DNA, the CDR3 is TGCGCCAGCAGCCAAGAAAGGACTAGCGGGGGGAGAACAGATACGCAGTATTTT. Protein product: CASSQERTSGGRTDTQYF.

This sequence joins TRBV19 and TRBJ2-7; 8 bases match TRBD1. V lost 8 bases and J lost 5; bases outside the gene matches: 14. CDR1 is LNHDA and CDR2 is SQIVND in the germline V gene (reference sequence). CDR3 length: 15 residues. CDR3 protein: CASRDLRDRLHEQYF. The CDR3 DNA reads TGTGCCAGTCGCGACCTCCGGGACAGGCTCCACGAGCAGTACTTC. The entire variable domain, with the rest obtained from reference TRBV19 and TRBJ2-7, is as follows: DGGITQSPKYLFRKEGQNVTLSCEQNLNHDAMYWYRQDPGQGLRLIYYSQIVNDFQKGDIAEGYSVSREKKESFPLTVTSAQKNPTAFYLCASRDLRDRLHEQYFGPGTRLTVT.

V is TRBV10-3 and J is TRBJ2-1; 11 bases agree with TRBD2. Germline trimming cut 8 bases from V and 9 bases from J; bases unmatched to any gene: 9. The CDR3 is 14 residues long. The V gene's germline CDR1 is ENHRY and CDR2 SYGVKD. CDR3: CAIWVGLAGGEQFF. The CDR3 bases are TGTGCCATCTGGGTTGGGCTAGCGGGGGGTGAGCAGTTCTTC.

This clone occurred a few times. This chain's CDR3 is CASSFGTKTYEQYF. The DNA of the CDR3 is TGTGCCAGCAGCTTCGGGACAAAAACCTACGAGCAGTACTTC. V is TRBV7-2 and J is TRBJ2-7; a weak D match, TRBD1 (6 bases). This CDR3 is built from 14 residues. Germline V gene lookup returns CDR1 SGHTA and CDR2 FQGNSA. The V and J ends lost 3 bases and 2 bases respectively, with 11 bases between them.

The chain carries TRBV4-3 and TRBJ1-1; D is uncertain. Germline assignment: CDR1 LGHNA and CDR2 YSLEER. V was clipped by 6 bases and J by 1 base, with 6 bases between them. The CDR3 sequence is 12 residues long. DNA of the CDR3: TGCGCCAGCAGACGGGGGAACACTGAAGCTTTCTTT. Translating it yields CASRRGNTEAFF.

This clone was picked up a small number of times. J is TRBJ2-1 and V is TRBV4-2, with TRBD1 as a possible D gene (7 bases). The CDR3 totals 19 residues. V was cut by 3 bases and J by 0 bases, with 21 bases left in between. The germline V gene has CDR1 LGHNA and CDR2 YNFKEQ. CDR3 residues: CASSQTGWRGAGSYNEQFF. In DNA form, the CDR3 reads TGTGCCAGCAGCCAGACAGGGTGGAGGGGGGCAGGCTCCTACAATGAGCAGTTCTTC.

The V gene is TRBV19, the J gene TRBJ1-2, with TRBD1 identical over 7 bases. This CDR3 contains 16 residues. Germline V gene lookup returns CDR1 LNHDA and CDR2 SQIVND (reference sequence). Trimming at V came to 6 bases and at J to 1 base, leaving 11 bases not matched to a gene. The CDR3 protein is CASRKPRQGSNYGYTF. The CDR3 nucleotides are TGTGCCAGTAGGAAGCCCCGACAGGGAAGTAACTATGGCTACACCTTC.